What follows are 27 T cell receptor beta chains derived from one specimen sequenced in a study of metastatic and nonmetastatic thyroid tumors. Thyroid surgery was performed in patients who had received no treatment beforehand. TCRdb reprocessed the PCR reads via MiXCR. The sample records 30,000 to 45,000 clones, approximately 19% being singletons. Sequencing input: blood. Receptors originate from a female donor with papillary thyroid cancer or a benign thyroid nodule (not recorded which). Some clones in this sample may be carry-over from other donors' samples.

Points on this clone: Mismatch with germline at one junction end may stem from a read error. In nucleotides, the CDR3 is TGTGCCATCGGCGCCGGGAATTCGAAAACCGGGGAGCTGTTTTTT. It is translated as CAIGAGNSKTGELFF. The chain joins TRBV10-3 to TRBJ2-2; a weak D match, TRBD2 (5 bases). The CDR3 covers 15 residues. CDR1 and CDR2 (germline): ENHRY, SYGVKD.

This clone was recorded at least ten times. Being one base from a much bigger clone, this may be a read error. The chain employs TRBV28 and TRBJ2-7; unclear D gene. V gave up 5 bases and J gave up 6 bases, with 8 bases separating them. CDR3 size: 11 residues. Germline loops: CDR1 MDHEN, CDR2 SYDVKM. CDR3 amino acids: CASSGLSEQYF. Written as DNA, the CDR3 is TGTGCCAGCAGTGGGCTCAGCGAGCAGTACTTC. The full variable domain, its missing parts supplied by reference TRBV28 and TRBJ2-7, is DVKVTQSSRYLVKRTGEKVFLECVQDMDHENMFWYRQDPGLGLRLIYFSYDVKMKEKGDIPEGYSVSREKKERFSLILESASTNQTSMYLCASSGLSEQYFGPGTRLTVT.

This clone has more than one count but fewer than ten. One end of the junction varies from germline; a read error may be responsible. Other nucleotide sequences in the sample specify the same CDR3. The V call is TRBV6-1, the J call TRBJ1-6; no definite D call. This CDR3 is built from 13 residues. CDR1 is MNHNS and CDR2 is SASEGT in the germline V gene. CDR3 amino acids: CASTPRFNSPLHF. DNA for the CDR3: TGTGCCAGCACCCCGAGATTCAATTCACCCCTACACTTT.

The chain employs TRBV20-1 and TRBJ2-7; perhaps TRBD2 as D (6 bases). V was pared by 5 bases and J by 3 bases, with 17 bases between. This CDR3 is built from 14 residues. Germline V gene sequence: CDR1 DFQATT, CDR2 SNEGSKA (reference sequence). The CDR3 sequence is CSALDPVGGYEQYF. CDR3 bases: TGCAGTGCTCTAGACCCTGTGGGGGGCTACGAGCAGTACTTC.

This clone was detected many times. The CDR3 DNA follows: TGTGCCAGCAGACTTGGGAGTCTGGACATTCAGTACTTC. Its translation is CASRLGSLDIQYF. The rearrangement joins TRBV28 to TRBJ2-4; a weak D match, TRBD2 (5 bases). Trimming took 6 bases from V and 8 from J, leaving 14 bases between them. The CDR3 spans 13 residues. CDR1 is MDHEN, CDR2 SYDVKM, per germline.

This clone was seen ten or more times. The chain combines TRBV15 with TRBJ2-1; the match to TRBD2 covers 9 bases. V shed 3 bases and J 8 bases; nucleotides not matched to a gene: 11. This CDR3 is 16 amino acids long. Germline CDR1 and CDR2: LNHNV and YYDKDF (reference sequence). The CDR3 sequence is CATSSGGRLAVHEQFF. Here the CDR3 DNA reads TGTGCCACCAGCAGCGGGGGCCGACTAGCGGTCCATGAGCAGTTCTTC.

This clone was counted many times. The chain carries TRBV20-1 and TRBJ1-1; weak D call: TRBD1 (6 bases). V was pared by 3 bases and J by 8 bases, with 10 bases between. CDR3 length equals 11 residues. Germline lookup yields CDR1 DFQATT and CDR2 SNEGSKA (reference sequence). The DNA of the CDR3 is TGCAGTGCTAGTCGACAGGCCGAAGCTTTCTTT. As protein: CSASRQAEAFF.

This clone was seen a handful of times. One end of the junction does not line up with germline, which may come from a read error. The CDR3 reads CASSNRSNYVYTF. In DNA form, the CDR3 reads TGTGCCAGCAGCAATAGGTCTAACTATGTCTACACCTTC. The J gene is TRBJ1-2, the V gene TRBV28; no clear D gene. There are 13 residues in the CDR3. The germline gives CDR1 MDHEN, CDR2 SYDVKM.

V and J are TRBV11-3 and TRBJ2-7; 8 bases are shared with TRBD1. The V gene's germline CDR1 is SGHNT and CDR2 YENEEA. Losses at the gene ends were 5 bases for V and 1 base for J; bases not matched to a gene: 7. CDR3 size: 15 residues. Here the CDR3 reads CASSIGQGFSYEQYF. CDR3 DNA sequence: TGTGCCAGCAGCATAGGACAGGGTTTTTCCTACGAGCAGTACTTC.

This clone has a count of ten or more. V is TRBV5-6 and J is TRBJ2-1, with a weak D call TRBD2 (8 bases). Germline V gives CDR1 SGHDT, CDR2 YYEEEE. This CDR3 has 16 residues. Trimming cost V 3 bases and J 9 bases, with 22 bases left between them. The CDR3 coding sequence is TGTGCCAGCAGCTCAGGGGGACTAGTGGGTTTCGGTGAGCAGTTCTTC. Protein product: CASSSGGLVGFGEQFF.

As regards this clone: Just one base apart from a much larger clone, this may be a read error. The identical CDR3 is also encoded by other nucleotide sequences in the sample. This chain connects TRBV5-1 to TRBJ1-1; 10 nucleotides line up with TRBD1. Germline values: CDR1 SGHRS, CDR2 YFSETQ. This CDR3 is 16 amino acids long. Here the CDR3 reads CASSPTGGVLDTEAFF. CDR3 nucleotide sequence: TGCGCCAGCAGTCCGACAGGGGGCGTCTTGGACACTGAAGCCTTCTTT.

The CDR3 loop is CAISHRDTGHGEQFF. DNA for the CDR3: TGTGCCATCAGCCACCGGGACACGGGCCATGGTGAGCAGTTCTTC. V is TRBV10-3 and J is TRBJ2-1; the D gene is possibly TRBD1 (6 bases). The V end lost 6 bases, the J end lost 9 bases, and 21 bases lay between the germline ends. CDR1 is ENHRY and CDR2 is SYGVKD in the germline V gene. The CDR3 has 15 amino acids.

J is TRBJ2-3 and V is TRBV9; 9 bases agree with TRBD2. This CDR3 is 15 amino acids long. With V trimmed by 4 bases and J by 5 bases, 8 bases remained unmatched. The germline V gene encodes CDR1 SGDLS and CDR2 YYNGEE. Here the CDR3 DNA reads TGTGCCAGCAGCATAGCCTCTAGCGGGAAAGATACGCAGTATTTT. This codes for CASSIASSGKDTQYF.

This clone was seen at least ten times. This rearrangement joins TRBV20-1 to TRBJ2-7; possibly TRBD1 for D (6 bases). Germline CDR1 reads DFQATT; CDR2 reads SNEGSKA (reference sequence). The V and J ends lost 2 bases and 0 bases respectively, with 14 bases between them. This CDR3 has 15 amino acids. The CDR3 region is CSARYSGTPSYEQYF. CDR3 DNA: TGCAGTGCTAGATATTCCGGGACACCCTCCTACGAGCAGTACTTC.

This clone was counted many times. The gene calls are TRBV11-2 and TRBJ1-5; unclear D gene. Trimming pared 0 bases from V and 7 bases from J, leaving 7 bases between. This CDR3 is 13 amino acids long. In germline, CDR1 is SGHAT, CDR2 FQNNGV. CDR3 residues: CASSLESGQPQHF. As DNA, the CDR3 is TGTGCCAGCAGCTTAGAGTCAGGCCAGCCCCAGCATTTT.

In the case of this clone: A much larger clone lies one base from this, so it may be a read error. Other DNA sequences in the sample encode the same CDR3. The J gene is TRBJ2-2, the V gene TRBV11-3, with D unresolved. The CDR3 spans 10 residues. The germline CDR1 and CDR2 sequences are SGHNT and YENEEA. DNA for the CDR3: TGTGCCAGCAGCCCCGGTGAGCTGTTTTTT. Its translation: CASSPGELFF.

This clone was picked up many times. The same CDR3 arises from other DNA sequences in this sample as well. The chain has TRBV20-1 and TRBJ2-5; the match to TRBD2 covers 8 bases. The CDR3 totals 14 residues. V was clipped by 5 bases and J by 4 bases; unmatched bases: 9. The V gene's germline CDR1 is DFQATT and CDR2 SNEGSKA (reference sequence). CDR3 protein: CSAAGLALGETQYF. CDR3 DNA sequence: TGCAGTGCTGCTGGACTAGCCCTGGGAGAGACCCAGTACTTC.

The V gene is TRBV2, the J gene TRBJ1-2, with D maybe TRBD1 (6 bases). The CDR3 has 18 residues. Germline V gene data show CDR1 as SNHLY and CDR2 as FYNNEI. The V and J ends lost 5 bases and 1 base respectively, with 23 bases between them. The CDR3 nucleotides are TGTGCCAGCAGTCAATGGCGACCCGGGACAATGGATAACTATGGCTACACCTTC. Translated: CASSQWRPGTMDNYGYTF. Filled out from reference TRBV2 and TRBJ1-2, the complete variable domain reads EPEVTQTPSHQVTQMGQEVILRCVPISNHLYFYWYRQILGQKVEFLVSFYNNEISEKSEIFDDQFSVERPDGSNFTLKIRSTKLEDSAMYFCASSQWRPGTMDNYGYTFGSGTRLTVV.

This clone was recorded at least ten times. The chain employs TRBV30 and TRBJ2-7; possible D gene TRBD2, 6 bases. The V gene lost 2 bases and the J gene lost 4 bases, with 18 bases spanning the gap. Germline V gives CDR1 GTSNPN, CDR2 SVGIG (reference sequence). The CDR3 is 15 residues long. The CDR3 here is CAWSPPGGIGYEQYF. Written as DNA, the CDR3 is TGTGCCTGGAGTCCCCCGGGCGGGATAGGATACGAGCAGTACTTC.

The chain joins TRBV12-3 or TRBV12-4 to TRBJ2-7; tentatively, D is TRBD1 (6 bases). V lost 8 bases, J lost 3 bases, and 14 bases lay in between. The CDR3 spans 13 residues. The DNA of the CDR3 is TGTGCCAGCGAACCGGGACACGGCTACGAGCAGTACTTC. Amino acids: CASEPGHGYEQYF.

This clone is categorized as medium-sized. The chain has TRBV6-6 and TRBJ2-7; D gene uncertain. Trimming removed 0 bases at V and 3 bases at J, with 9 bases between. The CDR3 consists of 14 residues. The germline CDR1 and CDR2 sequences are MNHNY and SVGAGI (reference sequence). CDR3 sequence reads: CASSYSRTSYEQYF. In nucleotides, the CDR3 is TGTGCCAGCAGTTACTCGAGGACCAGCTACGAGCAGTACTTC.

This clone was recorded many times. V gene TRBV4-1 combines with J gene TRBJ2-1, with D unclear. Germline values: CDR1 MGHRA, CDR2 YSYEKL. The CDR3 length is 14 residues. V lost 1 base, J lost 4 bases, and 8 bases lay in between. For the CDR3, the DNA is TGCGCCAGCAGCCAAGGTGGTCTTTACAATGAGCAGTTCTTC. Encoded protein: CASSQGGLYNEQFF.

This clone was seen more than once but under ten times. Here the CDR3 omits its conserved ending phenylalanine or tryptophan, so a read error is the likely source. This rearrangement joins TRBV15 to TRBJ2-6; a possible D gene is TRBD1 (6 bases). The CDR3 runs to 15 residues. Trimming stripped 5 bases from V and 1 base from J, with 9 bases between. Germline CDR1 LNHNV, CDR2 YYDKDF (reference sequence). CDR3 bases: TGTGCCACCAGCGGACAGCCATCTGGGGCCAACGTCCTGACTTTA. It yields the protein CATSGQPSGANVLTL.

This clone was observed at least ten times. CDR3 region: CASSKGLGTEAFF. CDR3 DNA: TGTGCCAGCAGCAAGGGATTGGGCACTGAAGCTTTCTTT. The chain uses TRBV11-1 and TRBJ1-1; D ambiguous. CDR1 and CDR2 (germline): SGHAT, FQDESV (reference sequence). The CDR3 loop spans 13 amino acids. Trimming cost V 5 bases and J 4 bases, with 11 bases left between them.

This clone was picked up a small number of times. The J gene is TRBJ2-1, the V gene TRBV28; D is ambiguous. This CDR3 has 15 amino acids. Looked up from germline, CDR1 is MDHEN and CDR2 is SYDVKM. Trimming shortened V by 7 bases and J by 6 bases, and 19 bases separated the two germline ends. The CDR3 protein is CASMWVSSYRNEQFF. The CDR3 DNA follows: TGTGCCAGCATGTGGGTGTCCTCCTACCGCAATGAGCAGTTCTTC.

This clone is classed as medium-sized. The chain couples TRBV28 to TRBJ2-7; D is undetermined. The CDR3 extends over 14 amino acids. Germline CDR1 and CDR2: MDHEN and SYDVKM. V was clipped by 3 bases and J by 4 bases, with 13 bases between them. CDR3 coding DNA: TGTGCCAGCAGTTTGGGCAGGAGCCTATACGAGCAGTACTTC. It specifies CASSLGRSLYEQYF.

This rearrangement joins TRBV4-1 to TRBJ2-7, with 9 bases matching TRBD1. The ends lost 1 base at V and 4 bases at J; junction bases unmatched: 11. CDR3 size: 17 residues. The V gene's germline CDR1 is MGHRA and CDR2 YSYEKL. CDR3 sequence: CASSQGLYRDRAYEQYF. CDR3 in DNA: TGCGCCAGCAGCCAAGGGCTCTACCGGGACAGGGCTTACGAGCAGTACTTC.